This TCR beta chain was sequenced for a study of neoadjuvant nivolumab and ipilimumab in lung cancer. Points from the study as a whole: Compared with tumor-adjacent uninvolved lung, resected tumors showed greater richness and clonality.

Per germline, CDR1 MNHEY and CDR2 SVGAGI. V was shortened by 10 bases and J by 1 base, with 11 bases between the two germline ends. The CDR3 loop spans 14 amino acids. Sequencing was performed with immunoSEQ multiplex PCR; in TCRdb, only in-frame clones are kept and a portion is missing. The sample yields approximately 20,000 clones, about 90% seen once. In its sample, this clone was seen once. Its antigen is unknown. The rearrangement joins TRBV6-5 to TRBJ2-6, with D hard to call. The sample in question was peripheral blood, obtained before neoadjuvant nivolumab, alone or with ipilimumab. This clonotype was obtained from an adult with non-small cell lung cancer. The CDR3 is CATIPPSGANVLTF. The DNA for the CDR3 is TGTGCCACGATACCACCTTCTGGGGCCAACGTCCTGACTTTC.